This TCR beta chain was recorded in a study of early T cells in non-severe SARS-CoV-2 infection. Study background: Whole-blood bulk RNA, unsorted, was sequenced, and chains were unpaired.

V was trimmed by 5 bases and J by 1 base, leaving 15 bases between them. The CDR3 is 17 amino acids. TCRdb processed the 5' RACE reads anew with MiXCR; each CDR3 protein has one entry. Of around 50,000 distinct CDR3 sequences detected, 10% to 15% appear once; the ten largest clones hold 2.5% to 3.5%. The origin of this receptor is an adult who was a healthcare worker with PCR-confirmed SARS-CoV-2 infection or an uninfected control (not recorded which). What was sequenced was whole blood. This chain uses TRBV12-3 or TRBV12-4 with TRBJ1-6; no definite D call. The CDR3 protein is CASSPRGTSSYNSPLHF. CDR3 nucleotide sequence: TGTGCCAGCAGTCCAAGAGGTACCTCATCCTATAATTCACCCCTCCACTTT.